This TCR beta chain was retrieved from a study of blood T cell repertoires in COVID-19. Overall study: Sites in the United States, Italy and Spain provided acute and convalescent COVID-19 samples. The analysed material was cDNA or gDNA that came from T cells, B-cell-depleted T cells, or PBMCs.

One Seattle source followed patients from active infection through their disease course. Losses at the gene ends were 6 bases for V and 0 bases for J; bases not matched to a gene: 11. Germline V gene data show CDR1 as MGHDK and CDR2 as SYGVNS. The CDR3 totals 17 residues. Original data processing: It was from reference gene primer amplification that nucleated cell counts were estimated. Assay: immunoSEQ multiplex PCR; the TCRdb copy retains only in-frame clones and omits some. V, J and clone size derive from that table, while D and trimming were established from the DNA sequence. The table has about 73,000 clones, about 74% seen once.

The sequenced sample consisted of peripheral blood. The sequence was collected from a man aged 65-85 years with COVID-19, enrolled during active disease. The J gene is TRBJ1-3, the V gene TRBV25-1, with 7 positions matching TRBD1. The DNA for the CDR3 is TGTGCCAGCAGCCCAGCCGGGACAGTCCTCTCTGGAAACACCATATATTTT. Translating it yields CASSPAGTVLSGNTIYF.